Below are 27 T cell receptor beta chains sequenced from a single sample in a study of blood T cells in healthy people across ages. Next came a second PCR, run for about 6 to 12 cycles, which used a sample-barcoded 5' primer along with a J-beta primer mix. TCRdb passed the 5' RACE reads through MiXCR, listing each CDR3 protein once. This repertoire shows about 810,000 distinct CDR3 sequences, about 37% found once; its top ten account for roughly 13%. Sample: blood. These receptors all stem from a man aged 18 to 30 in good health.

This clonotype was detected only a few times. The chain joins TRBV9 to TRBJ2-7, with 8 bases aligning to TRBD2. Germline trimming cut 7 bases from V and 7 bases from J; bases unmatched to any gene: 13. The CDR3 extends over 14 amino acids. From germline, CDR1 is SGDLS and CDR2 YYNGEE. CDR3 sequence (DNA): TGTGCCAGCGGCCCAGCGGGGGTATTGAATGAGCAGTACTTC. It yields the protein CASGPAGVLNEQYF.

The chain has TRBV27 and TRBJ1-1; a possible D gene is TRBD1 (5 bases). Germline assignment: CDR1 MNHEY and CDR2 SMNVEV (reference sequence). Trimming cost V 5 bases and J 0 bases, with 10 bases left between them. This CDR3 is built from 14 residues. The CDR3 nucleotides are TGTGCCAGCAGTAAGGGGCGGCTGAACACTGAAGCTTTCTTT. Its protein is CASSKGRLNTEAFF.

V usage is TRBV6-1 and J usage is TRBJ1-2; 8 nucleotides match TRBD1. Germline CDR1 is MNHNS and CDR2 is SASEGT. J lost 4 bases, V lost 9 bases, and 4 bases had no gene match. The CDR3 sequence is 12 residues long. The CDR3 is CASQGAGYGYTF. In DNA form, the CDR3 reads TGTGCCAGTCAGGGGGCAGGCTATGGCTACACCTTC.

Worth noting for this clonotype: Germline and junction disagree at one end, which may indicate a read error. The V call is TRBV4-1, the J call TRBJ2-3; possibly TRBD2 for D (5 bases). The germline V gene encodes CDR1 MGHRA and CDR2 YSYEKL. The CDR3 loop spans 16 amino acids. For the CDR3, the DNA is TGCGCCGGCAGCCAAAGATGGGCACCTGAGGGAGATACGCAGTATTTT. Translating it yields CAGSQRWAPEGDTQYF.

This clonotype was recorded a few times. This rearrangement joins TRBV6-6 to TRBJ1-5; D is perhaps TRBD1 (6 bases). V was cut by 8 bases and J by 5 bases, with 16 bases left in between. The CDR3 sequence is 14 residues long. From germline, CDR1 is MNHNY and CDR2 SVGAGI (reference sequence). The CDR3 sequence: CASGGVQGHQPQHF. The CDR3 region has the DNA TGTGCCAGCGGCGGAGTGCAGGGGCATCAGCCCCAGCATTTT.

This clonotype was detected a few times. CDR3 in amino acids: CSASMGSGNTIYF. The CDR3 region has the DNA TGCAGTGCTAGCATGGGATCTGGAAACACCATATATTTT. This chain links TRBV20-1 with TRBJ1-3, with D unresolved. V lost 3 bases and J lost 1, with 7 bases in between. Germline CDR1 DFQATT, CDR2 SNEGSKA (reference sequence). The CDR3 totals 13 residues.

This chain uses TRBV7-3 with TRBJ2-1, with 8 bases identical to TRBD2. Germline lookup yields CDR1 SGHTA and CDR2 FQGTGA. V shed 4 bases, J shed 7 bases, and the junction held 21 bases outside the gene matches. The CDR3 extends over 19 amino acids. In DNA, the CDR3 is TGTGCCAGCAGCTCTCGTCTAAGCGAGGACCCTCCGGGGGGGAATGAGCAGTTCTTC. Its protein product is CASSSRLSEDPPGGNEQFF.

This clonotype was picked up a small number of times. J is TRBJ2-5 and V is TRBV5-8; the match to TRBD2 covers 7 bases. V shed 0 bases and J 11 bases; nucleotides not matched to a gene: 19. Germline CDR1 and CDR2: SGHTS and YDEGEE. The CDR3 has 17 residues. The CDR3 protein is CASSLGASSGPYNEQYF. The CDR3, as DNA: TGTGCCAGCAGCTTGGGGGCCTCTAGCGGACCATACAATGAGCAGTACTTC.

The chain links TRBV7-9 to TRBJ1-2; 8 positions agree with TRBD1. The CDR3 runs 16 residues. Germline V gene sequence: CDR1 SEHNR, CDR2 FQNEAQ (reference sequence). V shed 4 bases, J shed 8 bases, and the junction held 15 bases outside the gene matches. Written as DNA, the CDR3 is TGTGCCAGCAGCTCCTCCCCAGGGGGCAGGGATCGCGGCTACACCTTC. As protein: CASSSSPGGRDRGYTF.

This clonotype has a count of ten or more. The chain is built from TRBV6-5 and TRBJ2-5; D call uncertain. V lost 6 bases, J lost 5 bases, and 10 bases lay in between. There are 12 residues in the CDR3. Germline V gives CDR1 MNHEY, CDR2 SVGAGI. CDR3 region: CASSPSLETQYF. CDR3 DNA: TGTGCCAGCAGCCCCAGTTTGGAGACCCAGTACTTC.

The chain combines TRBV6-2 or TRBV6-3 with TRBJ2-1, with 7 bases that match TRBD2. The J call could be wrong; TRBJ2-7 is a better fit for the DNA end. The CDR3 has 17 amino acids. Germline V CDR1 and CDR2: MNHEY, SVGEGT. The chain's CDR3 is CASSYSQRGFHYNEQYF. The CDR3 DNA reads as TGTGCCAGCAGTTACTCTCAGCGGGGTTTTCACTACAATGAGCAGTACTTC.

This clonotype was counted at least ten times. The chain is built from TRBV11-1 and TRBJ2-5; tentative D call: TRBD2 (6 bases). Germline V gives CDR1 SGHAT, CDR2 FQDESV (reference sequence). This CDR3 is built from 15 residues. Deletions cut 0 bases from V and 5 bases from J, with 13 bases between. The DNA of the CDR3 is TGTGCCAGCAGCTTAGCGGAGGGATTTCTGGAGACCCAGTACTTC. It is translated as CASSLAEGFLETQYF.

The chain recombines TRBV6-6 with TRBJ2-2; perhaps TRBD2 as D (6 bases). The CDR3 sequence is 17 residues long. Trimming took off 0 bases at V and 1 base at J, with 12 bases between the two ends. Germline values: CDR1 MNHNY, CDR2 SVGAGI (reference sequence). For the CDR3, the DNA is TGTGCCAGCAGTTACTCGCGGGAAGGACAGAACACCGGGGAGCTGTTTTTT. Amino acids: CASSYSREGQNTGELFF.

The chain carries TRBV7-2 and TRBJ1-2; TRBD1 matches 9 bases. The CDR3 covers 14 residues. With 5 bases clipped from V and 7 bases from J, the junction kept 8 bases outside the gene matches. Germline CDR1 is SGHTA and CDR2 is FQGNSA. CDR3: CASSLKGQGGGYTF. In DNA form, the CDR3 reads TGTGCCAGCAGCCTTAAGGGACAGGGTGGTGGCTACACCTTC.

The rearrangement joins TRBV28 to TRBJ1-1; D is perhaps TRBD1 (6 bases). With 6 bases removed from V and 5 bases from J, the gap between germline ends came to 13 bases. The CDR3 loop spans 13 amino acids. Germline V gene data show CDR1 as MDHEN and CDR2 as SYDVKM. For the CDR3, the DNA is TGTGCCAGCAGAACACAGGGAGCAACTGAAGCTTTCTTT. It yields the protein CASRTQGATEAFF.

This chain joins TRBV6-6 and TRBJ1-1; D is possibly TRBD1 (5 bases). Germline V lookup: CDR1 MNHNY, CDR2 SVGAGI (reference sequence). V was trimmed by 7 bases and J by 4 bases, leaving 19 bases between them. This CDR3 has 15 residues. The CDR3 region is CASIAGLFLGTEAFF. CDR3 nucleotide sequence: TGTGCCAGCATAGCAGGGCTGTTTCTAGGCACTGAAGCTTTCTTT.

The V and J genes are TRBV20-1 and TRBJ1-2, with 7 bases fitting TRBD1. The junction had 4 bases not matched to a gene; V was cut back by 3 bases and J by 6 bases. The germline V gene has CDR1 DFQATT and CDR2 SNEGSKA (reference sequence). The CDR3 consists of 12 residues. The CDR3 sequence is CSASGTAHGYTF. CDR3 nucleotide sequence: TGCAGTGCTAGTGGGACAGCCCATGGCTACACCTTC.

This CDR3 reads CASSWGSQTTEAFF. DNA of the CDR3: TGTGCCAGCAGCTGGGGCTCCCAGACCACTGAAGCTTTCTTT. The genes are TRBV5-5 and TRBJ1-1, with D possibly matching TRBD1 (5 bases). CDR1 is SGHKS and CDR2 is YYEKEE in the germline V gene (reference sequence). Between the trimmed V and J ends, which lost 3 bases and 4 bases, there was a span of 13 bases. This CDR3 contains 14 residues.

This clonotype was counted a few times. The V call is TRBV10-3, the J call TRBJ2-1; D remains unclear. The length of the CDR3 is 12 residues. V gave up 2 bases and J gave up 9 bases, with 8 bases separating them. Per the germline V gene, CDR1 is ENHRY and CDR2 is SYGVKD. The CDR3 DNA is TGTGCCATCAGTGAGGGTCTGGGTGAGCAGTTCTTC. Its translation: CAISEGLGEQFF.

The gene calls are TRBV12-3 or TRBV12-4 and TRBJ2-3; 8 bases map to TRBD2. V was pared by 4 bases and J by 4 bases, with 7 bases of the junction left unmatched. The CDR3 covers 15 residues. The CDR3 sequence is CASSWRLARADTQYF. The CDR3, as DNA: TGTGCCAGCAGTTGGCGACTAGCGAGAGCAGATACGCAGTATTTT.

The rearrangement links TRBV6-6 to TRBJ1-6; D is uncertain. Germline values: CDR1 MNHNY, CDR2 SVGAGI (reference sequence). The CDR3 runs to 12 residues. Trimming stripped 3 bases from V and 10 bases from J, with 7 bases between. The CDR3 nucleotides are TGTGCCAGCAGTTATGAGAGATCACCCCTCCACTTT. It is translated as CASSYERSPLHF.

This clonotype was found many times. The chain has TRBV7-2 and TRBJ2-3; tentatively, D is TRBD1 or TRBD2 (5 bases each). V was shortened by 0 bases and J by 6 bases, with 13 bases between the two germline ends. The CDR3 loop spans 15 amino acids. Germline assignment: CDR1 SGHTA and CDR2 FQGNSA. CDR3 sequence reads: CASSLAGTTFDTQYF. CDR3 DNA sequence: TGTGCCAGCAGCTTAGCGGGGACCACGTTCGATACGCAGTATTTT.

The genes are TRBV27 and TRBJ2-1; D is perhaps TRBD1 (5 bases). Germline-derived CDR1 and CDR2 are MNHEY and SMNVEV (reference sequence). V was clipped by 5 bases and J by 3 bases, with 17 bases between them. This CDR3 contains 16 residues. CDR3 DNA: TGTGCCAGCAGTCCCCCAGGGCGATCCAACTACAATGAGCAGTTCTTC. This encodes CASSPPGRSNYNEQFF.

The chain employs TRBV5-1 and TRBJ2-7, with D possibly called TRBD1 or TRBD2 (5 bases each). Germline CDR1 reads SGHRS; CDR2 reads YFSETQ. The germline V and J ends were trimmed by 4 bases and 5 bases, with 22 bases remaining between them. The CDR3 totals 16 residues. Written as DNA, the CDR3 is TGCGCCAGCAGCCTAGGGACCCCTACCGTAAGGGACGAGCAGTACTTC. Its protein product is CASSLGTPTVRDEQYF.

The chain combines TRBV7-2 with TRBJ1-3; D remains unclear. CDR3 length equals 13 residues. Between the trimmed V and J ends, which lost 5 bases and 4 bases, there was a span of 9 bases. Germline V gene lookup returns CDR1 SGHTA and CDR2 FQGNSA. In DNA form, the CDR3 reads TGTGCCAGCAGCATCGACACGGGAAACACCATATATTTT. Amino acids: CASSIDTGNTIYF.

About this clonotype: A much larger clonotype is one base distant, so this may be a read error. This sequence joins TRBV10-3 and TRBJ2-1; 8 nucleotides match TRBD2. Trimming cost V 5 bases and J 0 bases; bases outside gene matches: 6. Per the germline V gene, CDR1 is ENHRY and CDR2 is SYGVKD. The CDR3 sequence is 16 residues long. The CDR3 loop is CAISSISGVSYNEQFF. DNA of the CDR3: TGTGCCATCAGTTCGATTAGCGGGGTCTCCTACAATGAGCAGTTCTTC.

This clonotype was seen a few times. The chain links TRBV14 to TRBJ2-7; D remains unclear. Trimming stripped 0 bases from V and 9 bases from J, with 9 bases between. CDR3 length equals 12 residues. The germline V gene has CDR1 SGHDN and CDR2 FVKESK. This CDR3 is CASSQDKSGQYF. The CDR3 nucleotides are TGTGCCAGCAGCCAAGATAAGTCCGGGCAGTACTTC.